This T cell receptor beta chain was found in a study of T cells after yellow fever vaccination. Overall study context: The SMART-Seq v4 Ultra Low Input method served to prepare the low-cell-number fractions. Findings and limits, study-wide: Abundant clonotypes from the bulk population could get into FACS-sorted repertoires as contaminants. Researchers noted that a small share of clonotypes showed up in both CD4 and CD8 compartments. The secondary response was weaker but peaked faster, day 5 versus 15.

TCRdb analysed the 5' RACE reads with MiXCR anew, one entry per CDR3 protein. Among fewer than 400,000 distinct CDR3 sequences listed, about 6.2% were seen once. This CDR3 is built from 15 residues. Looked up from germline, CDR1 is DFQATT and CDR2 is SNEGSKA (reference sequence). Trimming removed 1 base at V and 1 base at J, with 11 bases between. Ten or more counts support this clonotype. Its antigen is currently unknown. This clonotype originated in a man aged 30 to 45 who received the YFV17D yellow fever vaccine. Sequencing was performed on PBMCs, taken 5 days after the yellow fever booster vaccination. V is TRBV20-1 and J is TRBJ2-1; TRBD2 is a possible D gene (5 bases). The CDR3 DNA reads as TGCAGTGCTAGAGTCCCCACTAGATCCTACAATGAGCAGTTCTTC. This sequence encodes CSARVPTRSYNEQFF.